A single sample is the source of the 22 T cell receptor beta chains below, sequenced in a study of T cells expressing NK-cell markers. Reanalyzing the 5' RACE reads, TCRdb keeps one entry per CDR3 protein, without DNA. Its clone listing holds approximately 460,000 distinct CDR3 sequences. The sequenced sample consisted of blood T cells: a sorted CD56 or NKG2C T cell subset, CD4+ or CD8+ T cells, or bulk PBMC T cells (not recorded which). The receptors were sampled from a woman between 18 and 70 years old in good health.

This chain uses TRBV12-3 or TRBV12-4 with TRBJ2-2. The CDR3 spans 15 residues. The CDR3 sequence is CASSWDPANTGELFF.

This chain uses TRBV12-3 or TRBV12-4 with TRBJ2-5; the D call of TRBD1 rests on TCRdb alone, since no DNA is present to check it. The length of the CDR3 is 14 residues. The CDR3 protein is CASSPGTQGATQYF.

The chain recombines TRBV4-1 with TRBJ2-5; TCRdb designates TRBD1, a call that cannot be tested without DNA. Germline assignment: CDR1 MGHRA and CDR2 YSYEKL. The CDR3 sequence is 12 residues long. The CDR3: CASAGATGPQYF.

The chain couples TRBV27 to TRBJ1-1; TCRdb calls TRBD1, which cannot be checked without DNA. Germline CDR1 reads MNHEY; CDR2 reads SMNVEV (reference sequence). There are 12 residues in the CDR3. The CDR3 is CASSTGGVMAFF.

The genes are TRBV19 and TRBJ2-2. The V gene's germline CDR1 is LNHDA and CDR2 SQIVND (reference sequence). This CDR3 region has 15 residues. Here the CDR3 reads CASSIESSNTGELFF.

The chain is built from TRBV12-3 or TRBV12-4 and TRBJ2-1; TCRdb's D gene call, TRBD2, goes unchecked for lack of DNA. There are 15 residues in the CDR3. Here the CDR3 reads CASSLGLATIYEQFF.

The chain uses TRBV5-1 and TRBJ1-6. The CDR3 is 17 amino acids. Germline V lookup: CDR1 SGHRS, CDR2 YFSETQ. CDR3 in amino acids: CASSTDRTSSYNSPLHF.

The chain recombines TRBV5-5 with TRBJ2-5; the TRBD2 assignment by TCRdb is unverifiable without DNA. The CDR3 is 16 amino acids. Germline CDR1 reads SGHKS; CDR2 reads YYEKEE (reference sequence). The CDR3 here is CASSLVPAGGKETQYF.

The V call is TRBV5-5, the J call TRBJ2-1. The V gene's germline CDR1 is SGHKS and CDR2 YYEKEE (reference sequence). The CDR3 runs to 12 residues. CDR3: CASSWNTYEQFF.

The gene calls are TRBV29-1 and TRBJ2-3. CDR1 is SQVTM and CDR2 is ANQGSEA in the germline V gene. This CDR3 region has 13 residues. The CDR3 region is CSVEELLFDTQYF.

Here the CDR3 reads CASSLAPGRGGELFF. The rearrangement links TRBV12-3 or TRBV12-4 to TRBJ2-2; TCRdb proposes TRBD1, but this gene call is untestable without DNA. This CDR3 has 15 residues.

The J gene is TRBJ2-3, the V gene TRBV12-5. This CDR3 spans 13 amino acids. Germline values: CDR1 LGHNT, CDR2 FRNRAP. CDR3 residues: CASGSYWVDTQYF.

The chain couples TRBV7-9 to TRBJ2-1; the TCRdb D gene call, TRBD2, has no DNA to confirm it. This CDR3 region has 17 residues. Per germline, CDR1 SEHNR and CDR2 FQNEAQ (reference sequence). The CDR3 spells CASSLATGGVGYNEQFF.

The chain uses TRBV19 and TRBJ2-2; without DNA, the TCRdb call of TRBD1 cannot be checked. The germline V gene encodes CDR1 LNHDA and CDR2 SQIVND (reference sequence). This CDR3 has 16 amino acids. CDR3 sequence: CASSDPSLNRAGELFF.

The J gene is TRBJ2-3, the V gene TRBV9. This CDR3 is 15 amino acids long. From germline, CDR1 is SGDLS and CDR2 YYNGEE. The CDR3 loop reads CASSVEQLRTDTQYF.

The gene calls are TRBV21-1 and TRBJ2-3; TCRdb designates TRBD1, a call that cannot be tested without DNA. TRBV21-1 is recorded as a pseudogene. This CDR3 comprises 15 residues. The chain's CDR3 is CATTLRTGRTDTQYF.

The chain has TRBV25-1 and TRBJ2-7; no DNA is available, so the TRBD1 call from TCRdb remains unchecked. CDR1 is MGHDK, CDR2 SYGVNS, per germline. This CDR3 is built from 11 residues. The CDR3 protein is CASRQGGEQYF.

V and J are TRBV18 and TRBJ2-1; the D call from TCRdb, TRBD2, cannot be confirmed without DNA. CDR3 length: 17 amino acids. Germline CDR1 KGHSH, CDR2 LQKENI. This CDR3 reads CASSPVSSGSVGNEQFF.

The chain is built from TRBV10-1 and TRBJ2-3; without DNA, the TCRdb call of TRBD1 cannot be checked. The germline gives CDR1 WNHNN, CDR2 SYGVQD (reference sequence). This CDR3 contains 17 residues. CDR3: CASSEFGRDRSADTQYF.

The V gene is TRBV20-1, the J gene TRBJ2-7; lacking DNA, the TRBD2 call made by TCRdb goes unchecked. Germline V gene data show CDR1 as DFQATT and CDR2 as SNEGSKA (reference sequence). CDR3 length: 15 residues. CDR3: CSADLAESTSYEQYF.

The CDR3: CASSDLGGMSTEAFF. The chain links TRBV9 to TRBJ1-1. Looked up from germline, CDR1 is SGDLS and CDR2 is YYNGEE. The CDR3 spans 15 residues.

V usage is TRBV20-1 and J usage is TRBJ1-5; TCRdb proposes TRBD1, but this gene call is untestable without DNA. The CDR3 is made up of 15 amino acids. Germline V gene sequence: CDR1 DFQATT, CDR2 SNEGSKA (reference sequence). CDR3 sequence: CSAARTAYSNQPQHF.